This section outlines one T cell receptor (beta chain) sequence together with its context. Its antigen remains undetermined. No quality values exist for individual bases; no much larger clone is one base distant. The source of the sample is a study of blood T cell repertoires in COVID-19 (dated by TCRdb to about 2020). Regarding the study in general: Recovered participants in ImmuneRACE Cohort 3 were defined as having two consecutive negative NP/OP PCR tests, clearance from a healthcare professional, or resolution of symptoms. The collaborator samples originated in the United States, Italy and Spain and spanned the acute and convalescent phases of COVID-19. The prospective study material was composed of cDNA or gDNA derived from T cells, B-cell-depleted T cells, or PBMCs. The dataset comprised deeply sampled blood TCRbeta repertoires from subjects exposed to, actively infected with, or recovered from COVID-19. The repertoires were made available in a free public database intended to serve as a resource for research on the immune response to SARS-CoV-2. Samples came from the ongoing ImmuneRACE study (first 160 participants) plus 1,254 subjects from 6 global collaborators. The sample metadata nearly always contained a de-identified subject ID, COVID-19 status, age in years and sex. Where HLA class I and class II types were available, the types were taken from metadata supplied by the sample provider, not from assay-based typing.

The immunoSEQ Assay, a bias-controlled multiplex PCR, was used to amplify TCRbeta CDR3 regions from genomic DNA. The original pipeline was this. The number of nucleated cells in each sample was estimated by amplification of reference gene primers within the assay. To quantify the absolute abundance of each unique TCRbeta CDR3 rearrangement, sequence reads were collapsed and filtered. For each sample, productive Simpson clonality was calculated by taking the square root of Simpson's diversity index across productive rearrangements. The source is immuneACCESS, and TCRdb retained only in-frame sequences with V and J called. Part of the clones is not carried over; for the studies checked, unresolved V genes explain less than half of this, and the remainder is unexplained. V and J calls plus clone size are reproduced from that table; the DNA served to infer D and trimming. The sample profile shows around 200,000 clones; about 86% of them were found once. 3.1% of the sample goes to the ten largest clones.

Taken from the germline V gene, the CDR1 and CDR2 loops are SGHRS and YFSETQ. Its CDR3 holds 15 amino acids, cysteine through phenylalanine. Left in the record is the CDR3 DNA by itself, 45 bases read in frame from the first base. Compared with germline, V lacks 2 bases and J lacks 6 bases; bases without a gene match: 9. The paper as a whole reports these results and caveats: The quantity of clinical and demographic metadata differed by source and by participant and was supplied without curation.

Participants in the prospective study were aged about 18 to 100 years, lived in some 24 United States geographic areas, and enrolled through a virtual design. In the prospective study, cohorts were assigned on the basis of participant-reported clinical history obtained from a screening survey and a study questionnaire. Each participant in the prospective study had whole blood, serum and a nasopharyngeal or oropharyngeal swab collected by mobile phlebotomists. Prospective study participants could optionally give additional blood draws and questionnaires over an approximately two-month period. Before DNA extraction, blood samples from the prospective study were shipped at room temperature or frozen.

This receptor chain uses TRBV5-1 and TRBJ1-2, with 8 central nucleotides matching TRBD1. The receptor's source is a woman aged 45-65 years in a cohort exposed to, infected with or recovered from COVID-19 (not recorded which). Material for sequencing was PBMCs or T cells enriched from blood (not recorded which). The CDR3: CASSFSTGDRNGYTF. DNA sequence: TGCGCCAGCAGCTTCTCAACCGGGGACAGGAATGGCTACACCTTC.